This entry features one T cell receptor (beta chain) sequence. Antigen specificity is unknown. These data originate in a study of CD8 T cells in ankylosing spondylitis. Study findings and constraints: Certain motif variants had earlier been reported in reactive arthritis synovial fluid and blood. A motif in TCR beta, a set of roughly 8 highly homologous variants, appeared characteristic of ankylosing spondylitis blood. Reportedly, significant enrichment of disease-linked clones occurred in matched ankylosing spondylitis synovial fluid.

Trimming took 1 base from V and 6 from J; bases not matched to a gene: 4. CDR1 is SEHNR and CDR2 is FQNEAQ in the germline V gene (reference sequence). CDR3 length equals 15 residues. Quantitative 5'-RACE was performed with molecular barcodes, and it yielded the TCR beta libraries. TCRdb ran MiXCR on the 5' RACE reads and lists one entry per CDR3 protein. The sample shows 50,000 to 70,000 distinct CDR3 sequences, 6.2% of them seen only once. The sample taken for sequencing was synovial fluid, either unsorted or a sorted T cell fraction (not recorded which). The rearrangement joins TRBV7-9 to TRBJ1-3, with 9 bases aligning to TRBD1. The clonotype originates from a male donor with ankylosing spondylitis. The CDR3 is CASSLGGQGANTIYF. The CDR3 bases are TGTGCCAGCAGCTTAGGGGGACAGGGTGCAAACACCATATATTTT.